Listed here are 19 T cell receptor beta chains from one sample, sequenced in a study of T-cell memory formation after mild COVID-19. One entry per CDR3 protein, called by TCRdb with MiXCR from the 5' RACE reads. The sample consists of approximately 500,000 distinct CDR3 sequences, around 27% of them appearing once. Sequencing was done on a sample of PBMCs or a T cell subset sorted from them (not recorded which). Every receptor here comes from an adult woman who had mild COVID-19 (a few samples of this study predate the infection). Cell type and time point are not known.

The V gene is TRBV14, the J gene TRBJ2-1; 9 nucleotides agree with TRBD2. CDR1 SGHDN and CDR2 FVKESK come from the germline V gene. J gave up 4 bases and V 5 bases, and 9 bases lay outside the gene matches. CDR3 length: 16 residues. The CDR3 protein is CASSAPAGGVYNEQFF. CDR3 nucleotides: TGTGCCAGCAGCGCTCCTGCGGGGGGGGTATACAATGAGCAGTTCTTC.

The chain carries TRBV12-3 or TRBV12-4 and TRBJ2-2; D not resolved. V lost 5 bases to trimming and J lost 7 bases, with 17 bases between them. The CDR3 sequence is 15 residues long. In DNA, the CDR3 is TGTGCCAGCAGTCCCGTAGAAGGGTCGGGCGGGGAGCTGTTTTTT. Translating it yields CASSPVEGSGGELFF.

The rearrangement links TRBV7-3 to TRBJ2-1, with D possibly being TRBD2 (6 bases). CDR1 is SGHTA, CDR2 FQGTGA, per germline. The CDR3 sequence is 16 residues long. V was pared by 7 bases and J by 0 bases, with 16 bases between. The CDR3 spells CASTATGRDSYNEQFF. In DNA form, the CDR3 reads TGTGCCAGCACCGCTACTGGGCGGGACTCCTACAATGAGCAGTTCTTC.

This chain links TRBV11-2 with TRBJ2-3; 13 positions match TRBD2. V was clipped by 5 bases and J by 5 bases; unmatched bases: 10. Germline values: CDR1 SGHAT, CDR2 FQNNGV. This CDR3 is 17 amino acids long. CDR3 sequence reads: CASSLTGLAGAGDTQYF. CDR3 nucleotide sequence: TGTGCCAGCAGCCTAACCGGACTAGCGGGGGCTGGAGATACGCAGTATTTT.

A few counts support this clonotype. V usage is TRBV18 and J usage is TRBJ2-1, with a possible D match to TRBD2 (6 bases). There are 13 residues in the CDR3. Germline lookup yields CDR1 KGHSH and CDR2 LQKENI. Trimming left V 2 bases short and J 8 bases short, with 10 bases between. CDR3 in amino acids: CASSPRDSDEQFF. As DNA, the CDR3 is TGTGCCAGCTCACCAAGGGACTCAGATGAGCAGTTCTTC.

This clonotype has a handful of counts. The J gene is TRBJ2-5, the V gene TRBV29-1, with D tentatively TRBD1 (6 bases). Trimming removed 5 bases at V and 5 bases at J, with 12 bases between. The length of the CDR3 is 12 residues. The germline V gene encodes CDR1 SQVTM and CDR2 ANQGSEA. CDR3 residues: CSVMSGAETQYF. In DNA form, the CDR3 reads TGCAGCGTTATGTCAGGGGCCGAGACCCAGTACTTC.

V gene TRBV5-4 combines with J gene TRBJ2-1; D possibly corresponds to TRBD1 (6 bases). The germline gives CDR1 SGHNT, CDR2 YYREEE (reference sequence). The CDR3 sequence is 14 residues long. V shed 1 base and J shed 4 bases, with 9 bases lying between them. The CDR3 is CASSLWGPYNEQFF. The CDR3 DNA reads as TGTGCCAGCAGCTTGTGGGGGCCTTACAATGAGCAGTTCTTC.

This clonotype appeared a single time. The CDR3 protein is CASSLDRLGSYNEQFF. The CDR3 coding sequence is TGCGCCAGCAGCTTGGATCGCCTGGGCTCCTACAATGAGCAGTTCTTC. The J gene is TRBJ2-1, the V gene TRBV5-1; D gene unclear. The CDR3 loop spans 16 amino acids. Trimming left V 0 bases short and J 0 bases short, with 10 bases between. Germline V gene sequence: CDR1 SGHRS, CDR2 YFSETQ. The full variable domain, completed using reference TRBV5-1 and TRBJ2-1, is KAGVTQTPRYLIKTRGQQVTLSCSPISGHRSVSWYQQTPGQGLQFLFEYFSETQRNKGNFPGRFSGRQFSNSRSEMNVSTLELGDSALYLCASSLDRLGSYNEQFFGPGTRLTVL.

This clonotype occurred a few times. The chain is built from TRBV20-1 and TRBJ2-1, with 7 bases fitting TRBD2. Germline trimming cut 0 bases from V and 1 base from J; bases unmatched to any gene: 9. In germline, CDR1 is DFQATT, CDR2 SNEGSKA (reference sequence). CDR3 length: 17 amino acids. The CDR3 region is CSARDPHTGGSYNEQFF. Here the CDR3 DNA reads TGCAGTGCTAGAGATCCCCATACGGGGGGATCCTACAATGAGCAGTTCTTC.

This clonotype showed up just a few times. The V and J genes are TRBV7-8 and TRBJ2-7, with D maybe TRBD2 (6 bases). Trimming shortened V by 5 bases and J by 3 bases, and 23 bases separated the two germline ends. The CDR3 length is 17 residues. The germline V gene has CDR1 SGHVS and CDR2 FQNEAQ. In nucleotides, the CDR3 is TGTGCCAGCAGCCCAAGCGTGGCGGGAACAAAGGACTACGAGCAGTACTTC. It codes for CASSPSVAGTKDYEQYF.

The chain employs TRBV7-3 and TRBJ2-2, with TRBD2 as a possible D gene (5 bases). The CDR3 is 16 amino acids. V dropped 6 bases and J dropped 5 bases, with 19 bases sitting between them. The germline V gene has CDR1 SGHTA and CDR2 FQGTGA. CDR3 in DNA: TGTGCCAGCAGTTTACCCTGGGAGAACCGAACCGGGGAGCTGTTTTTT. It encodes CASSLPWENRTGELFF.

The chain links TRBV7-9 to TRBJ1-2, with D possibly being TRBD1 (5 bases). The V and J ends lost 5 bases and 2 bases respectively, with 18 bases between them. Germline V gene data show CDR1 as SEHNR and CDR2 as FQNEAQ (reference sequence). The CDR3 is made up of 16 amino acids. The CDR3 DNA follows: TGTGCCAGCAGCCGCCCGGGGCAGGGATTAAACTATGGCTACACCTTC. Protein sequence: CASSRPGQGLNYGYTF.

The chain employs TRBV5-1 and TRBJ2-6; TRBD1 or TRBD2 may be the D gene (5 bases each). The CDR3 has 14 amino acids. With 4 bases removed from V and 4 bases from J, the gap between germline ends came to 9 bases. CDR1 and CDR2 (germline): SGHRS, YFSETQ. CDR3 DNA: TGCGCCAGCAGCGAAGGGGACGGGGCCAACGTCCTGACTTTC. Translated: CASSEGDGANVLTF.

This clonotype was counted a few times. The chain employs TRBV19 and TRBJ1-1; D may be TRBD1 (5 bases). Per germline, CDR1 LNHDA and CDR2 SQIVND (reference sequence). Trimming took off 5 bases at V and 6 bases at J, with 13 bases between the two ends. There are 13 residues in the CDR3. This CDR3 is CASSLSQESEAFF. As DNA, the CDR3 is TGTGCCAGTAGTCTCTCACAGGAATCTGAAGCTTTCTTT. The full variable domain, rest sourced from reference TRBV19 and TRBJ1-1, is DGGITQSPKYLFRKEGQNVTLSCEQNLNHDAMYWYRQDPGQGLRLIYYSQIVNDFQKGDIAEGYSVSREKKESFPLTVTSAQKNPTAFYLCASSLSQESEAFFGQGTRLTVV.

A few counts support this clonotype. The chain has TRBV3-1 and TRBJ2-1; TRBD1 aligns across 8 bases. V was pared by 5 bases and J by 10 bases, with 4 bases of the junction left unmatched. The CDR3 runs to 12 residues. CDR1 LGHDT and CDR2 YNNKEL come from the germline V gene (reference sequence). In DNA, the CDR3 is TGTGCCAGCAGCTACCGGGACAGGGAGCAGTTCTTC. As protein: CASSYRDREQFF.

CDR3 amino acids: CASSYSGGGNQPQHF. The DNA of the CDR3 is TGTGCCAGCAGTTACTCCGGAGGAGGTAATCAGCCCCAGCATTTT. This sequence joins TRBV2 and TRBJ1-5; D is unresolved. The germline V gene encodes CDR1 SNHLY and CDR2 FYNNEI. This CDR3 is built from 15 residues. The V and J ends lost 5 bases and 4 bases respectively, with 15 bases between them.

The chain uses TRBV5-4 and TRBJ1-1; a weak D match, TRBD1 (5 bases). CDR1 and CDR2 (germline): SGHNT, YYREEE (reference sequence). CDR3 length: 14 residues. Deletions cut 3 bases from V and 3 bases from J, with 12 bases between. This CDR3 reads CASSSPGRDTEAFF. DNA of the CDR3: TGTGCCAGCAGCTCCCCAGGGAGGGACACTGAAGCTTTCTTT.

The chain is built from TRBV3-1 and TRBJ2-1; 7 nucleotides align to TRBD2. This CDR3 has 15 amino acids. The V gene end was trimmed by 4 bases and the J gene end by 9 bases; junction bases not matched to a gene: 12. Germline V lookup: CDR1 LGHDT, CDR2 YNNKEL (reference sequence). CDR3 sequence: CASSLLGGSFGEQFF. In nucleotides, the CDR3 is TGTGCCAGCAGCCTGCTCGGCGGGAGCTTCGGTGAGCAGTTCTTC.

The chain combines TRBV9 with TRBJ2-3; 9 bases fit TRBD2. Germline V gene data show CDR1 as SGDLS and CDR2 as YYNGEE. CDR3 size: 18 residues. J gave up 4 bases and V 4 bases, and 16 bases lay outside the gene matches. Here the CDR3 DNA reads TGTGCCAGCAGCCAAGCGGTAGGAGGAGCGGGGGGCCCAGATACGCAGTATTTT. The encoded protein is CASSQAVGGAGGPDTQYF. Using reference TRBV9 and TRBJ2-3 for the parts outside the CDR3, the full variable domain is DSGVTQTPKHLITATGQRVTLRCSPRSGDLSVYWYQQSLDQGLQFLIQYYNGEERAKGNILERFSAQQFPDLHSELNLSSLELGDSALYFCASSQAVGGAGGPDTQYFGPGTRLTVL.